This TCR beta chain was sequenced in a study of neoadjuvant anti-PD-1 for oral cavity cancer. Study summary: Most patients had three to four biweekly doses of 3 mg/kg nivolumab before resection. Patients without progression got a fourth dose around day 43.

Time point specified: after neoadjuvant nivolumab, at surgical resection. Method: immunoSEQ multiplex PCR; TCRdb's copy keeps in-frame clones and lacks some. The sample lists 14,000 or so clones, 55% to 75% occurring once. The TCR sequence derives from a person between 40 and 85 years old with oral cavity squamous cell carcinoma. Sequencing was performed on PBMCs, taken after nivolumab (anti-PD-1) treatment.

The CDR3 nucleotides read TGCAGCGTTGGGGACAACTACGAGCAGTACTTC. Its translation is CSVGDNYEQYF. The chain has TRBV29-1 and TRBJ2-7; tentatively, D is TRBD1 (6 bases). The V end lost 4 bases, the J end lost 3 bases, and 7 bases lay between the germline ends. The germline V gene encodes CDR1 SQVTM and CDR2 ANQGSEA. The CDR3 totals 11 residues.